This T cell receptor beta chain was profiled in a study of Graves' ophthalmopathy and Graves' hyperthyroidism. The authors amplified TCR beta CDR3 regions from RNA transcripts. First-round RT-PCR employed HTBI primers, with a second-round multiplex PCR after it. TCRdb redid the calling of the multiplex PCR reads with MiXCR, one entry per CDR3 protein. The repertoire holds hundreds of thousands of distinct CDR3 sequences, with approximately 15% as singletons. Study-wide results and limits: Blood also held most thyroid clonotypes expanded above 0.001 frequency.

This clonotype was observed many times. The antigen is undetermined. The receptor was isolated from a woman aged 30 to 39 with Graves' ophthalmopathy. The sample consisted of blood.

The CDR3 bases are TGTGCCAGCAGCTTTTCGGTTGAAGCTTTCTTT. This translates into CASSFSVEAFF. The V call is TRBV7-8, the J call TRBJ1-1; no reliable D call. This CDR3 is 11 amino acids long. Trimming took 3 bases from V and 7 from J, leaving 6 bases between them. Per the germline V gene, CDR1 is SGHVS and CDR2 is FQNEAQ.